The 25 T cell receptor beta chains given below trace back to one sample, sequenced in a study of blood T cell repertoires in COVID-19. The protocol was immunoSEQ multiplex PCR, while the TCRdb copy is restricted to in-frame clones and leaves out a portion. Found here are some 370,000 clones, 80% to 85% of them singletons; the top ten hold approximately 5.4%. Material for sequencing was PBMCs or T cells enriched from blood (not recorded which). The receptors derive from a woman aged 50 to 65 who had recovered from COVID-19.

This clone was observed a single time. The V and J genes are TRBV3-1 (or the pseudogene TRBV3-2) and TRBJ2-2; the match to TRBD2 covers 14 bases. Germline V gives CDR1 LGHDT, CDR2 YNNKEL (reference sequence). The CDR3 has 17 amino acids. V was pared by 4 bases and J by 2 bases, with 3 bases of the junction left unmatched. Here the CDR3 DNA reads TGTGCCAGCAGCCCGACTAGCGGGGGGGTCAACACCGGGGAGCTGTTTTTT. This translates into CASSPTSGGVNTGELFF.

The V call is TRBV6-2 or TRBV6-3, the J call TRBJ2-2; TRBD2 aligns across 11 bases. V trimming: 5 bases; J trimming: 2 bases; junction bases outside the gene matches: 4. Germline V gene data show CDR1 as MNHEY and CDR2 as SVGEGT. The CDR3 has 16 amino acids. The CDR3 nucleotides read TGTGCCAGCAGTCGTAGCGGGGGGGCAAACACCGGGGAGCTGTTTTTT. Translated: CASSRSGGANTGELFF.

V usage is TRBV2 and J usage is TRBJ1-5, with no clear D. Germline V gives CDR1 SNHLY, CDR2 FYNNEI. CDR3 length equals 15 residues. V lost 0 bases to trimming and J lost 0 bases, with 6 bases between them. The CDR3 region is CASSEAQNSNQPQHF. CDR3 DNA sequence: TGTGCCAGCAGTGAAGCTCAAAATAGCAATCAGCCCCAGCATTTT.

This chain links TRBV30 with TRBJ2-7, with D maybe TRBD1 (5 bases). Trimming pared 2 bases from V and 3 bases from J, leaving 14 bases between. The CDR3 has 14 amino acids. Germline V gene lookup returns CDR1 GTSNPN and CDR2 SVGIG (reference sequence). CDR3 bases: TGTGCCTGGAGTATAGGGGATTACCGCTACGAGCAGTACTTC. Encoded protein: CAWSIGDYRYEQYF.

The genes are TRBV25-1 and TRBJ1-4; 8 nucleotides align to TRBD1. With V trimmed by 4 bases and J by 7 bases, 5 bases remained unmatched. The length of the CDR3 is 14 residues. CDR1 and CDR2 (germline): MGHDK, SYGVNS. As DNA, the CDR3 is TGTGCCAGCAGTGCAGACAGGGGAGGTGAAAAACTGTTTTTT. Its translation is CASSADRGGEKLFF.

The CDR3 DNA reads TGTGCCAGCAGAGAGGGCGCGAACACCGGGGAGCTGTTTTTT. Amino acids: CASREGANTGELFF. V gene TRBV6-1 combines with J gene TRBJ2-2, with D maybe TRBD2 (5 bases). CDR1 is MNHNS and CDR2 is SASEGT in the germline V gene. Between the trimmed V and J ends, which lost 6 bases and 0 bases, there was a span of 8 bases. This CDR3 has 14 residues.

The chain has TRBV6-1 and TRBJ2-7; tentatively, D is TRBD1 (6 bases). Germline CDR1 and CDR2: MNHNS and SASEGT. The CDR3 covers 18 residues. V was shortened by 1 base and J by 1 base, with 20 bases between the two germline ends. The CDR3 nucleotides are TGTGCCAGCAGTGAAGGCGGTCCGGGGCAGGGGCTATCCTACGAGCAGTACTTC. It specifies CASSEGGPGQGLSYEQYF.

The V call is TRBV5-5, the J call TRBJ1-4; 7 bases line up with TRBD1. The germline gives CDR1 SGHKS, CDR2 YYEKEE (reference sequence). This CDR3 region has 17 residues. V gave up 0 bases and J gave up 0 bases; unmatched junction bases: 5. In DNA, the CDR3 is TGTGCCAGCAGCTTGGAAGATCAGGGGGCAACTAATGAAAAACTGTTTTTT. Its translation: CASSLEDQGATNEKLFF.

As to this clone: Other DNA sequences in the same sample also yield this CDR3. This chain links TRBV7-9 with TRBJ1-1, with D perhaps TRBD1 (5 bases). V was cut by 8 bases and J by 1 base, with 8 bases left in between. The CDR3 is 12 residues long. Germline assignment: CDR1 SEHNR and CDR2 FQNEAQ (reference sequence). CDR3 sequence (DNA): TGTGCCAGCGGTCAGGGGAACACTGAAGCTTTCTTT. Amino acids: CASGQGNTEAFF. Complete variable domain (other parts from reference TRBV7-9 and TRBJ1-1): DTGVSQNPRHKITKRGQNVTFRCDPISEHNRLYWYRQTLGQGPEFLTYFQNEAQLEKSRLLSDRFSAERPKGSFSTLEIQRTEQGDSAMYLCASGQGNTEAFFGQGTRLTVV.

The CDR3 is CASSHQGENTEAFF. The CDR3 DNA reads as TGTGCCAGCAGCCATCAGGGTGAGAACACTGAAGCTTTCTTT. The J gene is TRBJ1-1, the V gene TRBV7-9, with D possibly being TRBD1 (5 bases). The CDR3 contains 14 residues. Trimming removed 5 bases from V and 1 base from J, with 11 bases in between. Germline V lookup: CDR1 SEHNR, CDR2 FQNEAQ (reference sequence).

J is TRBJ1-2 and V is TRBV30; 10 nucleotides match TRBD1. CDR3 length equals 15 residues. Germline lookup yields CDR1 GTSNPN and CDR2 SVGIG (reference sequence). The V gene end was trimmed by 2 bases and the J gene end by 2 bases; junction bases not matched to a gene: 5. The CDR3 sequence: CAWSWPGQGNYGYTF. The CDR3, as DNA: TGTGCCTGGAGTTGGCCGGGACAGGGGAACTATGGCTACACCTTC.

The sample holds one count of this clone. The chain has TRBV19 and TRBJ1-1; D may be TRBD1 (6 bases). The CDR3 covers 15 residues. CDR1 is LNHDA, CDR2 SQIVND, per germline (reference sequence). Trimming stripped 6 bases from V and 3 bases from J, with 17 bases between. The chain's CDR3 is CASSDLAGGHTEAFF. The CDR3 nucleotides read TGTGCCAGTAGCGACTTAGCGGGGGGCCACACTGAAGCTTTCTTT.

The chain has TRBV6-2 or TRBV6-3 and TRBJ2-3; D possibly corresponds to TRBD2 (6 bases). This CDR3 region has 14 residues. Trimming removed 6 bases at V and 3 bases at J, with 13 bases between. Looked up from germline, CDR1 is MNHEY and CDR2 is SVGEGT. The CDR3 reads CASSSFGGTDTQYF. In nucleotides, the CDR3 is TGTGCCAGCAGCTCGTTCGGGGGTACAGATACGCAGTATTTT.

V gene TRBV5-1 combines with J gene TRBJ2-1, with 10 bases that match TRBD2. V lost 7 bases, J lost 2 bases, and 0 bases stayed unmatched. CDR1 and CDR2 (germline): SGHRS, YFSETQ. The CDR3 is made up of 13 amino acids. CDR3 DNA: TGCGCCAGCGGACTAGCGGCCTACAATGAGCAGTTCTTC. Amino acids: CASGLAAYNEQFF. The variable domain in full, completed from reference TRBV5-1 and TRBJ2-1, reads KAGVTQTPRYLIKTRGQQVTLSCSPISGHRSVSWYQQTPGQGLQFLFEYFSETQRNKGNFPGRFSGRQFSNSRSEMNVSTLELGDSALYLCASGLAAYNEQFFGPGTRLTVL.

V gene TRBV6-2 or TRBV6-3 combines with J gene TRBJ1-1, with D tentatively TRBD1 (5 bases). CDR1 MNHEY and CDR2 SVGEGT come from the germline V gene. V lost 6 bases and J lost 7, with 15 bases in between. The CDR3 covers 13 residues. CDR3 in amino acids: CASSHAGISEAFF. The DNA of the CDR3 is TGTGCCAGCAGCCACGCAGGGATCAGTGAAGCTTTCTTT.

This chain joins TRBV12-5 and TRBJ2-7, with D unclear. CDR1 is LGHNT, CDR2 FRNRAP, per germline. This CDR3 is 11 amino acids long. Trimming shortened V by 4 bases and J by 3 bases, and 4 bases separated the two germline ends. The CDR3 is CASGSLYEQYF. The CDR3 DNA reads as TGTGCTAGTGGTTCTCTCTACGAGCAGTACTTC.

In its sample, this clone was seen a few times. The CDR3 sequence is CASSSPRDSSSYEQYF. CDR3 nucleotide sequence: TGTGCCAGCAGCTCCCCCCGGGACAGTTCCTCCTACGAGCAGTACTTC. The V call is TRBV11-3, the J call TRBJ2-7; 7 positions agree with TRBD1. V shed 4 bases, J shed 0 bases, and the junction held 9 bases outside the gene matches. The length of the CDR3 is 16 residues. Germline loops: CDR1 SGHNT, CDR2 YENEEA.

The DNA of the CDR3 is TGTGCCAGCAGCCAGGCGGGCTCAGATGGAAACACCATATATTTT. This gives the protein CASSQAGSDGNTIYF. The chain recombines TRBV7-2 with TRBJ1-3, with D hard to call. The CDR3 runs to 15 residues. CDR1 and CDR2 (germline): SGHTA, FQGNSA. Deletions cut 5 bases from V and 3 bases from J, with 14 bases between.

V gene TRBV3-1 (or the pseudogene TRBV3-2) combines with J gene TRBJ1-1; D possibly corresponds to TRBD1 (6 bases). Trimming shortened V by 1 base and J by 0 bases, and 9 bases separated the two germline ends. CDR3 size: 15 residues. The V gene's germline CDR1 is LGHDT and CDR2 YNNKEL (reference sequence). Here the CDR3 DNA reads TGTGCCAGCAGCCAAGGAACAGGGATGAACACTGAAGCTTTCTTT. Its protein product is CASSQGTGMNTEAFF.

The chain combines TRBV15 with TRBJ1-5, with D hard to call. Germline CDR1 reads LNHNV; CDR2 reads YYDKDF (reference sequence). This CDR3 spans 13 amino acids. Trimming stripped 0 bases from V and 4 bases from J, with 4 bases between. Written as DNA, the CDR3 is TGTGCCACCAGCAGAGATGAGAATCAGCCCCAGCATTTT. Its protein is CATSRDENQPQHF.

V gene TRBV15 combines with J gene TRBJ1-1; TRBD1 matches at 7 bases. The CDR3 has 13 residues. Germline V gene lookup returns CDR1 LNHNV and CDR2 YYDKDF (reference sequence). V shed 4 bases and J 4 bases; nucleotides not matched to a gene: 3. CDR3 nucleotides: TGTGCCACCAGCACAAGACAGGGCACTGAAGCTTTCTTT. Translating it yields CATSTRQGTEAFF.

The chain uses TRBV3-1 (or the pseudogene TRBV3-2) and TRBJ2-7, with D possibly being TRBD1 (6 bases). Trimming took 3 bases from V and 7 from J, leaving 13 bases between them. Germline V gene lookup returns CDR1 LGHDT and CDR2 YNNKEL (reference sequence). This CDR3 is 13 amino acids long. The CDR3 nucleotides are TGTGCCAGCAGCCAGACAGGTTTAGAAGAGCAGTACTTC. Protein sequence: CASSQTGLEEQYF.

This clone was seen only a few times. The J gene is TRBJ2-3, the V gene TRBV9, with 7 bases aligning to TRBD1. The V segment lost 1 base and the J segment 0 bases; nucleotides outside the gene matches: 5. CDR1 and CDR2 from the germline V gene are SGDLS and YYNGEE. This CDR3 has 16 amino acids. The CDR3 spells CASSVFDRASTDTQYF. Written as DNA, the CDR3 is TGTGCCAGCAGCGTATTTGACAGGGCTAGCACAGATACGCAGTATTTT.

The rearrangement joins TRBV6-1 to TRBJ2-7, with TRBD1 matching over 10 bases. CDR1 and CDR2 from the germline V gene are MNHNS and SASEGT. The CDR3 contains 16 residues. V gave up 4 bases and J gave up 6 bases; unmatched junction bases: 12. This CDR3 is CASSALRTGTGVEQYF. CDR3 nucleotide sequence: TGTGCCAGCAGTGCCTTACGAACCGGGACAGGGGTCGAGCAGTACTTC.

The chain joins TRBV25-1 to TRBJ2-2; 9 bases fit TRBD1. Trimming removed 4 bases from V and 6 bases from J; junction bases left unmatched: 9. This CDR3 comprises 16 residues. Germline CDR1 MGHDK, CDR2 SYGVNS. The CDR3 sequence is CASSGGTGTVPGELFF. The CDR3 DNA sequence: TGTGCCAGCAGTGGGGGGACAGGGACTGTTCCCGGGGAGCTGTTTTTT.